These 11 T cell receptor beta chains originate from one sample sequenced in a study of cytomegalovirus exposure and HLA in healthy donors. This PCR relied on a set of 60 Vbeta primers and 13 Jbeta primers. This table comes from immunoSEQ multiplex PCR, and its TCRdb copy is limited to in-frame clones, with some not included. The data hold roughly 220,000 clones, with approximately 68% observed a single time. The specimen sequenced was PBMCs. The receptor source for this set is a woman aged 25 to 45 in good health and CMV-seronegative.

This clone was counted between two and nine times. The rearrangement uses TRBV4-2 and TRBJ1-4; 9 nucleotides align to TRBD1. The germline CDR1 and CDR2 sequences are LGHNA and YNFKEQ. The J segment lost 7 bases and the V segment lost 4 bases, leaving 4 bases of the junction unmatched. The CDR3 has 14 amino acids. CDR3: CASSPDRGGEKLFF. Here the CDR3 DNA reads TGTGCCAGCAGCCCCGACAGGGGGGGTGAAAAACTGTTTTTT.

The rearrangement uses TRBV15 and TRBJ2-5, with D possibly matching TRBD2 (5 bases). The V gene lost 0 bases and the J gene lost 1 base, with 6 bases spanning the gap. Germline assignment: CDR1 LNHNV and CDR2 YYDKDF (reference sequence). This CDR3 is 14 amino acids long. The CDR3 nucleotides are TGTGCCACCAGCAGAGATGGACTCCAAGAGACCCAGTACTTC. Translating it yields CATSRDGLQETQYF.

The V call is TRBV7-3, the J call TRBJ2-2; possibly TRBD1 for D (6 bases). V lost 3 bases and J 1 base, leaving 9 bases between the germline ends. Germline V gene lookup returns CDR1 SGHTA and CDR2 FQGTGA. The CDR3 sequence is 15 residues long. The CDR3 loop reads CASSFRTVNTGELFF. DNA for the CDR3: TGTGCCAGCAGCTTTCGGACAGTGAACACCGGGGAGCTGTTTTTT.

J is TRBJ1-1 and V is TRBV7-9; 8 positions match TRBD1. CDR1 is SEHNR and CDR2 is FQNEAQ in the germline V gene (reference sequence). The CDR3 length is 14 residues. Trimming took 6 bases from V and 10 from J; bases not matched to a gene: 13. The CDR3 DNA reads TGTGCCAGCAGGTTATATCAGGGGGCTTGGGGAGCTTTCTTT. This codes for CASRLYQGAWGAFF.

The gene calls are TRBV11-3 and TRBJ2-5; D may be TRBD2 (6 bases). This CDR3 region has 13 residues. Trimming pared 3 bases from V and 6 bases from J, leaving 11 bases between. Germline V CDR1 and CDR2: SGHNT, YENEEA. The CDR3, as DNA: TGTGCCAGCAGCTTTTACGGGGGTAAGACCCAGTACTTC. It translates to CASSFYGGKTQYF. The full variable domain, its missing parts supplied by reference TRBV11-3 and TRBJ2-5, is EAGVVQSPRYKIIEKKQPVAFWCNPISGHNTLYWYLQNLGQGPELLIRYENEEAVDDSQLPKDRFSAERLKGVDSTLKIQPAELGDSAVYLCASSFYGGKTQYFGPGTRLLVL.

This chain connects TRBV6-1 to TRBJ1-2; D ambiguous. Between the trimmed V and J ends, which lost 1 base and 0 bases, there was a span of 15 bases. CDR3 length: 17 residues. Germline CDR1 is MNHNS and CDR2 is SASEGT. The CDR3 nucleotides read TGTGCCAGCAGTGAAGAGCGCACTCACTCTCCTAACTATGGCTACACCTTC. This translates into CASSEERTHSPNYGYTF.

The chain joins TRBV27 to TRBJ2-1, with a possible D match to TRBD2 (6 bases). Germline assignment: CDR1 MNHEY and CDR2 SMNVEV (reference sequence). This CDR3 comprises 14 residues. Between the trimmed V and J ends, which lost 5 bases and 7 bases, there was a span of 15 bases. The CDR3: CASSPPHSGNEQFF. The DNA of the CDR3 is TGTGCCAGCAGTCCGCCTCATAGCGGAAATGAGCAGTTCTTC.

This chain joins TRBV5-1 and TRBJ2-3; TRBD2 is a possible D gene (6 bases). V shed 4 bases and J shed 4 bases, with 16 bases lying between them. The CDR3 spans 15 residues. The V gene's germline CDR1 is SGHRS and CDR2 YFSETQ. This CDR3 is CASSGSGVRADTQYF. For the CDR3, the DNA is TGCGCCAGCAGCGGATCGGGAGTTCGAGCAGATACGCAGTATTTT.

The rearrangement links TRBV7-8 to TRBJ1-2, with D uncertain. Deletions cut 3 bases from V and 6 bases from J, with 17 bases between. CDR3 size: 15 residues. Germline CDR1 reads SGHVS; CDR2 reads FQNEAQ. The chain's CDR3 is CASSFQVGVSDGYTF. For the CDR3, the DNA is TGTGCCAGCAGCTTTCAGGTGGGAGTAAGTGATGGCTACACCTTC.

The V gene is TRBV6-1, the J gene TRBJ2-1; possible D gene TRBD2, 6 bases. V was trimmed by 5 bases and J by 11 bases, leaving 19 bases between them. The CDR3 contains 14 residues. Looked up from germline, CDR1 is MNHNS and CDR2 is SASEGT. The DNA for the CDR3 is TGTGCCAGCAGTTATGGCGGGACCGGACTTCAGCAGTTCTTC. Translation gives CASSYGGTGLQQFF.

The chain is built from TRBV6-6 and TRBJ1-1; no firm D call. The CDR3 has 15 amino acids. Germline assignment: CDR1 MNHNY and CDR2 SVGAGI (reference sequence). The V end was cut by 0 bases, the J end by 5 bases, with 13 bases between. For the CDR3, the DNA is TGTGCCAGCAGTTACTCGATCACCCGGGATACTGAAGCTTTCTTT. Translating gives CASSYSITRDTEAFF.